This T cell receptor beta chain originates from a study of T cell repertoires in cytomegalovirus infection. Per germline, CDR1 MNHEY and CDR2 SMNVEV (reference sequence). Trimming took off 9 bases at V and 1 base at J, with 12 bases between the two ends. The CDR3 has 13 amino acids. A word on this clonotype: What it binds is not known.

Each CDR3 protein is one row after TCRdb ran MiXCR on the reads. The sample contains fewer than 350,000 distinct CDR3 sequences, around 29% of which appear only once. The J gene is TRBJ2-5, the V gene TRBV27, with D maybe TRBD1 (5 bases). The receptor was derived from a human donor in good health (CMV status not recorded). Some clones in this sample may be carry-over from other donors' samples. The source material was cultured PBMCs, sampled from culture after CMV antigen stimulation. CDR3 nucleotide sequence: TGTGCCAGTCACGGACATGTCCAAGAGACCCAGTACTTC. This sequence encodes CASHGHVQETQYF.